This T cell receptor (beta chain) derives from a study of human T cells and chemical hapten exposure. Study-wide background: The use of 2% DPC on 2 cm by 2 cm of upper inner arm skin constituted sensitization. Study findings and constraints: Sensitizing to DPC left TCRs with a frequency above 1 in 1000 unaltered.

The CDR3 length is 16 residues. CDR1 MGHRA and CDR2 YSYEKL come from the germline V gene. The ends were cut back, 0 bases at V and 3 bases at J, with 9 bases in the middle. This sample's time point: pre-sensitization, week 0. Indicated treatment: therapeutic diphenylcyclopropenone sensitization with weekly scalp DPC. The authors' processing: A per-sample median of 95,638 TCRs was observed, with counts ranging from roughly 23,224 to 700,000. TCRdb redid the calling of the RACE reads with MiXCR, one entry per CDR3 protein. It is TCRdb's table, rather than the study itself, that gives the V and J calls and clone size. The table has about 270,000 distinct CDR3 sequences, roughly 7.4% seen once. This clonotype was detected a few times. The target antigen is unknown.

V is TRBV4-1 and J is TRBJ2-6; the D gene could be TRBD1 or TRBD2 (5 bases each). This clonotype was obtained from a man younger than 35 with alopecia areata. Some clones in this sample may be carry-over from other donors' samples. The sequencing here drew on whole blood, taken in connection with sensitization to the hapten diphenylcyclopropenone (DPC). The CDR3 nucleotides are TGCGCCAGCAGCCAAGAAGAGGGGCTTGGGGCCAACGTCCTGACTTTC. Protein sequence: CASSQEEGLGANVLTF.